A single sample is the source of the 20 T cell receptor beta chains below, sequenced in a study of spatial heterogeneity in lung cancer. TCRdb reprocessed the 5' RACE reads with MiXCR, giving one entry per CDR3 protein. Among roughly 5,200 distinct CDR3 sequences listed, 26% were seen once. The time point was: sample taken at primary tumor resection. The sequenced material consisted of unsorted whole RNA from tumor, nontumor lung or frozen PBMC. Source: PBMCs, taken at surgery. All receptors derive from a male donor with early-stage non-small cell lung cancer.

This clonotype was detected a few times. J is TRBJ2-1 and V is TRBV7-3, with 12 bases lining up with TRBD2. CDR1 and CDR2 from the germline V gene are SGHTA and FQGTGA. CDR3 size: 18 residues. The V and J ends lost 1 base and 5 bases, in that order; junction bases with no gene match: 9. CDR3 loop: CASSLMASGRASHNEQFF. The CDR3 nucleotides read TGTGCCAGCAGCTTAATGGCTAGCGGGAGGGCGTCGCACAATGAGCAGTTCTTC.

This clonotype qualifies as large. The chain couples TRBV7-9 to TRBJ1-6; no firm D call. Trimming removed 1 base from V and 13 bases from J, with 17 bases in between. Germline CDR1 and CDR2: SEHNR and FQNEAQ (reference sequence). CDR3 length: 15 amino acids. This chain's CDR3 is CASSLGSQALIPLHF. The DNA of the CDR3 is TGTGCCAGCAGCTTAGGTTCGCAGGCCCTCATCCCCCTCCACTTT.

This clonotype is categorized as medium-sized (0.01 to 0.1%). This chain joins TRBV9 and TRBJ2-5; D possibly corresponds to TRBD2 (6 bases). The V end was cut by 1 base, the J end by 1 base, with 14 bases between. CDR3 size: 16 residues. The germline V gene encodes CDR1 SGDLS and CDR2 YYNGEE. The CDR3 DNA is TGTGCCAGCAGCGTAAAGGGCACGGGGGTCCAAGAGACCCAGTACTTC. It yields the protein CASSVKGTGVQETQYF.

V usage is TRBV3-1 and J usage is TRBJ2-5; 8 bases line up with TRBD1. Unmatched junction bases numbered 10, after V lost 4 bases and J lost 3 bases. In germline, CDR1 is LGHDT, CDR2 YNNKEL (reference sequence). This CDR3 is built from 16 residues. The chain's CDR3 is CASSLQGGLLEETQYF. The CDR3 coding sequence is TGTGCCAGCAGCCTACAGGGGGGCCTCCTGGAAGAGACCCAGTACTTC.

This clonotype is medium-sized within its sample. The chain is built from TRBV6-6 and TRBJ1-5, with D tentatively TRBD1 (6 bases). Per germline, CDR1 MNHNY and CDR2 SVGAGI (reference sequence). There are 13 residues in the CDR3. Trimming left V 4 bases short and J 7 bases short, with 11 bases between. The CDR3 DNA reads TGTGCCAGCAGTTCAGGGGTAAGACAGCCCCAGCATTTT. This translates into CASSSGVRQPQHF.

The V gene is TRBV28, the J gene TRBJ2-3, with D possibly being TRBD1 (6 bases). This CDR3 spans 17 amino acids. V lost 6 bases to trimming and J lost 1 base, with 20 bases between them. Germline V CDR1 and CDR2: MDHEN, SYDVKM. CDR3 coding DNA: TGTGCCAGCAGCCGAGGAGGACAGAAATGGGGCACAGATACGCAGTATTTT. This codes for CASSRGGQKWGTDTQYF.

The genes are TRBV5-1 and TRBJ1-1; D ambiguous. V dropped 1 base and J dropped 4 bases, with 14 bases sitting between them. Germline CDR1 reads SGHRS; CDR2 reads YFSETQ. This CDR3 has 15 residues. CDR3 coding DNA: TGCGCCAGCAGCTTGACGGGCAGCCCTTTCACTGAAGCTTTCTTT. Translating gives CASSLTGSPFTEAFF.

This clonotype is medium-sized (0.01 to 0.1%) in the sample. This chain connects TRBV12-5 to TRBJ2-1; TRBD2 matches at 14 bases. CDR3 size: 16 residues. Germline assignment: CDR1 LGHNT and CDR2 FRNRAP. Germline trimming cut 10 bases from V and 4 bases from J; bases unmatched to any gene: 9. CDR3 protein: CATLPGLAGEYNEQFF. The CDR3 nucleotides read TGTGCTACCCTTCCGGGACTAGCGGGGGAGTACAATGAGCAGTTCTTC.

This clonotype was observed a few times. J is TRBJ2-3 and V is TRBV20-1; D may be TRBD2 (6 bases). The CDR3 has 12 amino acids. In germline, CDR1 is DFQATT, CDR2 SNEGSKA (reference sequence). V lost 7 bases, J lost 2 bases, and 10 bases lay in between. CDR3 DNA: TGCAGTGGGGGACTCCCCACAGATACGCAGTATTTT. The encoded protein is CSGGLPTDTQYF.

For the CDR3, the DNA is TGTGCCAGCAGTGTAGGCAATAACTATGGCTACACCTTC. Its protein is CASSVGNNYGYTF. The V and J genes are TRBV2 and TRBJ1-2; D is ambiguous. Trimming removed 4 bases from V and 1 base from J, with 7 bases in between. The CDR3 spans 13 residues. CDR1 is SNHLY, CDR2 FYNNEI, per germline.

This clonotype was observed a few times. This chain uses TRBV20-1 with TRBJ1-6, with a weak D call TRBD1 (5 bases). The V gene's germline CDR1 is DFQATT and CDR2 SNEGSKA (reference sequence). The V end lost 3 bases, the J end lost 13 bases, and 16 bases lay between the germline ends. CDR3 size: 13 residues. Here the CDR3 reads CSARPGADVPLHF. In DNA, the CDR3 is TGCAGTGCTAGGCCTGGGGCAGATGTCCCCCTCCACTTT.

This clonotype is medium-sized (0.01 to 0.1%) by share. This chain connects TRBV7-8 to TRBJ2-5; 9 bases are shared with TRBD1. CDR3 length: 17 residues. Germline CDR1 reads SGHVS; CDR2 reads FQNEAQ. Trimming removed 0 bases from V and 3 bases from J; junction bases left unmatched: 8. CDR3: CASSLASTGGLEETQYF. The CDR3 DNA reads TGTGCCAGCAGCTTAGCCTCGACAGGGGGTCTTGAAGAGACCCAGTACTTC.

The rearrangement links TRBV7-3 to TRBJ2-1, with D perhaps being TRBD1 or TRBD2 (5 bases each). The CDR3 totals 18 residues. CDR1 and CDR2 (germline): SGHTA, FQGTGA. Trimming took 1 base from V and 0 from J, leaving 16 bases between them. The CDR3 reads CASSLIGLGVSSYNEQFF. CDR3 bases: TGTGCCAGCAGCTTAATAGGTTTGGGGGTAAGCTCCTACAATGAGCAGTTCTTC. The full variable domain, with the rest looked up from reference TRBV7-3 and TRBJ2-1, is GAGVSQTPSNKVTEKGKYVELRCDPISGHTALYWYRQSLGQGPEFLIYFQGTGAADDSGLPNDRFFAVRPEGSVSTLKIQRTERGDSAVYLCASSLIGLGVSSYNEQFFGPGTRLTVL.

In its sample, this clonotype was seen a few times. This sequence joins TRBV7-2 and TRBJ1-1; 10 bases align to TRBD1. The CDR3 is 14 amino acids. The V and J ends lost 5 bases and 3 bases, in that order; junction bases with no gene match: 3. The V gene's germline CDR1 is SGHTA and CDR2 FQGNSA. The CDR3 DNA reads TGTGCCAGCAGCCGGGACAGGGGTGACACTGAAGCTTTCTTT. Protein sequence: CASSRDRGDTEAFF. Looking up the rest from reference TRBV7-2 and TRBJ1-1 gives the full variable domain: GAGVSQSPSNKVTEKGKDVELRCDPISGHTALYWYRQSLGQGLEFLIYFQGNSAPDKSGLPSDRFSAERTGGSVSTLTIQRTQQEDSAVYLCASSRDRGDTEAFFGQGTRLTVV.

This clonotype is medium-sized within its sample. The chain links TRBV7-8 to TRBJ2-1; D might be TRBD1 or TRBD2, each matching 6 bases. The V end was cut by 2 bases, the J end by 4 bases, with 12 bases between. CDR1 SGHVS and CDR2 FQNEAQ come from the germline V gene. CDR3 length equals 15 residues. The DNA for the CDR3 is TGTGCCAGCAGCTTAAAGGGGGAGGATTACAATGAGCAGTTCTTC. Translating it yields CASSLKGEDYNEQFF.

This clonotype has at least ten counts. The rearrangement joins TRBV5-1 to TRBJ2-7; TRBD1 agrees at 11 bases. Germline V gene data show CDR1 as SGHRS and CDR2 as YFSETQ. V trimming: 0 bases; J trimming: 3 bases; junction bases outside the gene matches: 2. CDR3 length equals 15 residues. CDR3 sequence: CASSLGTGGFYEQYF. CDR3 in DNA: TGCGCCAGCAGCTTGGGGACAGGGGGCTTCTACGAGCAGTACTTC.

Notes on this clonotype: A much larger clone is a single base away; this may be a read error. The rearrangement joins TRBV20-1 to TRBJ2-3; D perhaps matches TRBD2 (6 bases). CDR3 length: 12 residues. Trimming took off 7 bases at V and 0 bases at J, with 8 bases between the two ends. Germline V gives CDR1 DFQATT, CDR2 SNEGSKA (reference sequence). This CDR3 reads CSVSGSTDTQYF. The CDR3 DNA is TGCAGTGTTAGCGGTAGCACAGATACGCAGTATTTT.

The V call is TRBV3-1, the J call TRBJ2-3, with 8 bases aligning to TRBD2. Germline V gene lookup returns CDR1 LGHDT and CDR2 YNNKEL (reference sequence). The CDR3 is 16 residues long. V lost 4 bases to trimming and J lost 3 bases; unmatched junction nucleotides: 9. The CDR3 DNA is TGTGCCAGCAGCCTGGGGACTAGAGTTCATACAGATACGCAGTATTTT. It codes for CASSLGTRVHTDTQYF.

This clonotype is judged medium-sized. This chain uses TRBV19 with TRBJ1-1, with D uncertain. The length of the CDR3 is 13 residues. The V gene's germline CDR1 is LNHDA and CDR2 SQIVND (reference sequence). Trimming removed 10 bases at V and 0 bases at J, with 12 bases between. CDR3 protein: CAISKGLNTEAFF. CDR3 coding DNA: TGTGCCATTTCAAAGGGCTTGAACACTGAAGCTTTCTTT.

This clonotype is medium-sized within its sample. This sequence joins TRBV5-1 and TRBJ2-5; 7 nucleotides agree with TRBD2. Germline V gene lookup returns CDR1 SGHRS and CDR2 YFSETQ. CDR3 size: 16 residues. Trimming cost V 5 bases and J 4 bases; bases outside gene matches: 14. The CDR3 DNA reads TGCGCCAGCAGGGCCATGCAGCGGGGAGATTCAGAGACCCAGTACTTC. This codes for CASRAMQRGDSETQYF.